A selection of T cell receptor beta chains follows, all from one sample in a study of blood T cell repertoires in COVID-19. The assay was immunoSEQ multiplex PCR, and TCRdb's table has in-frame clones only and misses some. The sample yields around 45,000 clones, roughly three quarters seen once. The specimen was peripheral blood. These receptors were collected from a woman older than 75 with acute or convalescent COVID-19. Each CDR3 is given without its conserved first and last residue. Only some rows state a clone size, as once, few, many or a class for expanded clones.

v_gene	j_gene	abundance	CDR3aa
TRBV3-1/TRBV3-2	TRBJ1-1	NA	ASSQGGQGTEAF
TRBV30	TRBJ2-7	NA	AWGGLYEQY
TRBV12-3/TRBV12-4	TRBJ1-4	NA	ASSQEGRKLF
TRBV7-2	TRBJ1-1	NA	ASSTTGVTEAF
TRBV7-2	TRBJ2-1	few	ASSLVSTSSYNEQF
TRBV9	TRBJ2-1	NA	ASSGVYGGRGFGNEQF
TRBV29-1	TRBJ1-1	NA	SADLAGPLNTEAF
TRBV7-2	TRBJ1-3	NA	ASSLEEGNTIY
TRBV19	TRBJ2-2	few	ASSIDPRSGELF
TRBV14	TRBJ2-1	NA	ASSQDRGNYNEQF
TRBV18	TRBJ1-2	NA	ASSLGQENYGYT
TRBV6-5	TRBJ1-1	NA	ASRRGGENTEAF
TRBV6-6	TRBJ2-7	NA	ASSRSGYEQY
TRBV7-9	TRBJ2-3	NA	ASRAGRTDTQY
TRBV19	TRBJ2-7	NA	ASSITGSKNQQY
TRBV7-8	TRBJ2-5	few	ASSSSQGARRETQY
TRBV9	TRBJ2-6	few	ASSVQGQGYGANVLT
TRBV19	TRBJ2-1	NA	ASRMPAGETYNEQF
TRBV6-4	TRBJ2-1	NA	ASSDGDRVDEQF
TRBV6-5	TRBJ1-1	NA	ASTPRGTNTEAF
TRBV30	TRBJ1-6	NA	AWSVAPGQGRSPLH
TRBV30	TRBJ2-5	NA	AWSTGGVETQY
TRBV24-1	TRBJ1-5	NA	ATSDRGPGRFNQPQH
TRBV19	TRBJ1-1	NA	ASSNQGWVAEAF
TRBV27	TRBJ2-7	NA	ASSTGQLVGEQY
TRBV7-9	TRBJ2-1	NA	ASSLAGAGAGNEQF
TRBV15	TRBJ1-2	NA	ATSRTRDTIYGYT
TRBV11-2	TRBJ1-1	NA	ASSFGTANTEAF
TRBV7-9	TRBJ2-7	NA	ASTGTGTSEQY
TRBV7-9	TRBJ2-1	few	ASSSWTSVTNEQF
TRBV10-3	TRBJ2-1	NA	AITGQGTYNEQF
TRBV14	TRBJ2-1	NA	ASRLAGVGGNEQF
TRBV30	TRBJ2-2	NA	AWSSGRTLTGELF
TRBV19	TRBJ1-1	NA	ASSNPRIGEAAF
TRBV5-1	TRBJ1-2	NA	ASSLSGLGAGANYGYT
TRBV10-2	TRBJ2-6	NA	ASSDTRRVSSGANVLT
TRBV10-3	TRBJ2-1	NA	AIRVSSGISNEQF
TRBV11-2	TRBJ1-3	NA	ASSPTDDSGNTIY
TRBV2	TRBJ2-7	few	ASSEQGQGFYEQY
TRBV6-4	TRBJ2-2	NA	ASSEDRDNTGELF
TRBV7-2	TRBJ1-3	NA	ASIQDAGAISGNTIY
TRBV10-3	TRBJ2-5	NA	AISYPGQGIETQY
TRBV19	TRBJ1-1	NA	ASSAGEGNAEAF
TRBV7-2	TRBJ2-7	once	ASSSVQGSYEQY
TRBV10-2	TRBJ2-7	few	ASSESPGLAGSYEQY
TRBV19	TRBJ2-2	NA	ASSIDGGGRNTGELF
TRBV27	TRBJ1-1	few	ASRQELVTEAF
TRBV28	TRBJ1-2	once	ASSYRDYGYT
TRBV6-5	TRBJ1-6	NA	ASSSPTYNSPLH
TRBV5-4	TRBJ1-4	NA	ASSLTGNNEKLF
TRBV5-5	TRBJ1-5	NA	ASSLLTGNQPQH
TRBV5-1	TRBJ1-4	once	ASSERGREKLF
TRBV6-5	TRBJ2-2	NA	ASSSPGQGPTGELF
TRBV9	TRBJ2-2	NA	ASSVDFGLGENGELF
TRBV30	TRBJ1-5	NA	AWSAPTSFSNQPQH
TRBV28	TRBJ1-2	NA	ASNYRDGYT
TRBV6-1	TRBJ1-3	NA	ASSGRESSSGNTIY